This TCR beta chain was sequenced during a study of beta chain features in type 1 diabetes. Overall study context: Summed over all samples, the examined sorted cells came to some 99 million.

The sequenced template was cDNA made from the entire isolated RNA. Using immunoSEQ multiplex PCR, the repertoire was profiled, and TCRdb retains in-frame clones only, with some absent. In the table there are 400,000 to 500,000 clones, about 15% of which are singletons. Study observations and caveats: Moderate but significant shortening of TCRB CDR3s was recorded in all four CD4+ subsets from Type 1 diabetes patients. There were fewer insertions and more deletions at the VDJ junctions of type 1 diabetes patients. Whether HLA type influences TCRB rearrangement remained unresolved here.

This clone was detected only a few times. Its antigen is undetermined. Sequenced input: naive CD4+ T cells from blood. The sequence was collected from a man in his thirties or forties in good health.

This CDR3 reads CASSLEGLAGVLNEQFF. CDR3 bases: TGTGCCAGCAGCTTAGAGGGACTAGCGGGAGTCTTGAATGAGCAGTTCTTC. V gene TRBV7-2 combines with J gene TRBJ2-1; TRBD2 aligns across 14 bases. Losses at the gene ends were 1 base for V and 7 bases for J; bases not matched to a gene: 6. This CDR3 is built from 17 residues. CDR1 SGHTA and CDR2 FQGNSA come from the germline V gene.